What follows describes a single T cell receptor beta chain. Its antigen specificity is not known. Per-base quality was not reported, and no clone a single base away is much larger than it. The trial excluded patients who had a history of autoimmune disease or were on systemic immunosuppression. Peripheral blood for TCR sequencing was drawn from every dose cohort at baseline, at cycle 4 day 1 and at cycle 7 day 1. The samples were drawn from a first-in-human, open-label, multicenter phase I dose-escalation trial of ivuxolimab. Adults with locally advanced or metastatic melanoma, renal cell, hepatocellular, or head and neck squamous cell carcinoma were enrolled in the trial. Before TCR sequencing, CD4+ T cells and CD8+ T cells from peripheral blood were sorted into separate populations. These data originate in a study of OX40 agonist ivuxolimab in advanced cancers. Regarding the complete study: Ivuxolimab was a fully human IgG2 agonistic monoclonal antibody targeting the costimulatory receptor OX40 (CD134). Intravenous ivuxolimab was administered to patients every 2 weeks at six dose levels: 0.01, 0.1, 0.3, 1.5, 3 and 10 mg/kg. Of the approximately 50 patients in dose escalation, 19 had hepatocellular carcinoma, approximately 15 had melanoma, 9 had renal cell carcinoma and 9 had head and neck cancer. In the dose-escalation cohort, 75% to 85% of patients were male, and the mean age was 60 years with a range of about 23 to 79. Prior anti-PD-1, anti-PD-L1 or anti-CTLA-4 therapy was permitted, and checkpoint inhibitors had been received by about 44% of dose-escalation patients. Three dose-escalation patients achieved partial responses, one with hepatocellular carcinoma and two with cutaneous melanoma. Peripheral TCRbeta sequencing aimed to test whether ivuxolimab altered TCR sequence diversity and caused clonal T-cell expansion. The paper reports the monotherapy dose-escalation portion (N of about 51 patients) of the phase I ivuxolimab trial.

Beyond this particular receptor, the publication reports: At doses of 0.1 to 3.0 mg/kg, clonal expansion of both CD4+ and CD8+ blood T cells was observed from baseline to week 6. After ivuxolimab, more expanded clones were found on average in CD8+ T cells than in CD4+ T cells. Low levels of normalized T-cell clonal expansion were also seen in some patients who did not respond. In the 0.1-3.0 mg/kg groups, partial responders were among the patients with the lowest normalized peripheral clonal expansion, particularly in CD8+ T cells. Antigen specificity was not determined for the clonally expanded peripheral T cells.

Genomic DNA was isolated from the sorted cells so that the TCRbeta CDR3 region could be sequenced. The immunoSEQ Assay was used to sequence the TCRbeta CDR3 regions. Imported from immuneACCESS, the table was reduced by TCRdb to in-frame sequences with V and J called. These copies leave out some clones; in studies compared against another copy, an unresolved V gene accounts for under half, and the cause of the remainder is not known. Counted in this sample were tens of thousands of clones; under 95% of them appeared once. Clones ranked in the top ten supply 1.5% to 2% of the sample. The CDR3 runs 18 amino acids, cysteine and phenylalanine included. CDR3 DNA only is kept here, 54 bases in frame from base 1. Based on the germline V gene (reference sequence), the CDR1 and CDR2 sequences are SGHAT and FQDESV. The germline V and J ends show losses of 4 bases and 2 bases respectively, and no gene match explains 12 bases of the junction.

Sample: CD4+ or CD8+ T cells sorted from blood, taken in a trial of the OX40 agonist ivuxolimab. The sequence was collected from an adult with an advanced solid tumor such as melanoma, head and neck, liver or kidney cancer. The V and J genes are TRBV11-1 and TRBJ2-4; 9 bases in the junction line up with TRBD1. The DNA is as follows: TGTGCCAGCAGCTGGGCTGGGACAGGGAGTTTGACCAAAAACATTCAGTACTTC. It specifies CASSWAGTGSLTKNIQYF.